The TCR beta chain described here comes from a study of CD8+ T cells in alopecia areata. Study conclusions and caveats: Sharing of TCR sequences between patients (possibly for HLA-related reasons) was less clear than in mice.

RNA was isolated and reverse transcribed to cDNA, the sequencing template. The table came from immunoSEQ multiplex PCR; TCRdb's copy has only in-frame clones and leaves some out. The sample has 200,000 to 250,000 clones, 64% seen once; the top ten hold around 4.3%. Notes on this clone: Its antigen is still unknown.

Treatment here: oral pan-JAK inhibitor, 5-10 mg twice daily. The CDR3 extends over 16 amino acids. The germline gives CDR1 SGHTA, CDR2 FQGNSA. The V and J ends lost 3 bases and 9 bases, in that order; junction bases with no gene match: 15. The chain uses TRBV7-2 and TRBJ2-7; 9 bases match TRBD1. Sequencing was performed on CD4+ T cells sorted from blood, taken at week 4, from a patient treated with tofacitinib. The source of this sequence is a human donor with alopecia areata. This chain's CDR3 is CASSLTTGGTPLGQYF. In nucleotides, the CDR3 is TGTGCCAGCAGCTTGACCACAGGGGGCACCCCCCTTGGGCAGTACTTC.